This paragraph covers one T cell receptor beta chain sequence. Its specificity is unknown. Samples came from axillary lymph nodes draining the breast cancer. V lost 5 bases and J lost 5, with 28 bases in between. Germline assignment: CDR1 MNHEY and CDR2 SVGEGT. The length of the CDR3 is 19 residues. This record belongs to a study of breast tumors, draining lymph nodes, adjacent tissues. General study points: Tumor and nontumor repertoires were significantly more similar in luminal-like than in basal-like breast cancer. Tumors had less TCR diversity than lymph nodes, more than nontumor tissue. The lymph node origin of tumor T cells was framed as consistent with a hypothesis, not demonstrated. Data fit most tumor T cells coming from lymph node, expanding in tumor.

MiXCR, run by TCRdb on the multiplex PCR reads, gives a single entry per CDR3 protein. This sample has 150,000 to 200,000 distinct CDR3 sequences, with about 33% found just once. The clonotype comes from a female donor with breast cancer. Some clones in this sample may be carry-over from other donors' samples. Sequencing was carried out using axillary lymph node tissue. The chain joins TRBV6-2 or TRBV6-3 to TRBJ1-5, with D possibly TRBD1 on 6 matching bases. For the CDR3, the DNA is TGTGCCAGCAGTCCCTCGGACTTCGGCAAGTCCTGGGGGCATCAGCCCCAGCATTTT. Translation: CASSPSDFGKSWGHQPQHF.